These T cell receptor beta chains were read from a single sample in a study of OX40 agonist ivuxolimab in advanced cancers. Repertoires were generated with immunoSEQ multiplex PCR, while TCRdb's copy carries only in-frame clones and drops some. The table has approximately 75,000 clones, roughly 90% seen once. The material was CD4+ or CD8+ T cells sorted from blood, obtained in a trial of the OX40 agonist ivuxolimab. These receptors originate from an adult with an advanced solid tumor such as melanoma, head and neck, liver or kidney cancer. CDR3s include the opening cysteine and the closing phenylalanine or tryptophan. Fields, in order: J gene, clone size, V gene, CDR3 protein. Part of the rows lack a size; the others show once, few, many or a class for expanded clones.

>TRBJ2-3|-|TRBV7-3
CASSQQGPSTDTQYF
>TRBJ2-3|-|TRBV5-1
CASRRPQGTLSGDTQYF
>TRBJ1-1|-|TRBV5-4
CASSLSRTEAFF
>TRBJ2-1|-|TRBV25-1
CASSELGTQNEQFF
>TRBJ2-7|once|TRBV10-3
CATGTVSYEQYF
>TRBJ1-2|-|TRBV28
CASRAGGMNYGYTF
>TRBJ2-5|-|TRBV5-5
CASSWTDSQETQYF
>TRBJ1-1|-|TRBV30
CAWSNEGILNTEAFF
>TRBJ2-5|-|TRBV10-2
CASSRDSRTQYF
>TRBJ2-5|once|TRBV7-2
CASSLGGLAPETQYF
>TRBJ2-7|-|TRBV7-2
CASSLQLAGSEQYF
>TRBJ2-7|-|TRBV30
CAWSIRKGGGLQYF
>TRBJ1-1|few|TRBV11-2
CATSGQGDEAFF
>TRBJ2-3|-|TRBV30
CAWTATSGITDTQYF
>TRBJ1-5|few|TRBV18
CASSTMPNQPQHF
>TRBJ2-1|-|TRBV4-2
CASSPTAGGSYNEQFF
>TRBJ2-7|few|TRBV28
CASRPAGAGGNREQYF
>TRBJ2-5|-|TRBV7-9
CASSLEARETQYF
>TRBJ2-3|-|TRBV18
CADNPSGGVHTQYF
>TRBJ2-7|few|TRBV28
CASSFTSPPYEQYF
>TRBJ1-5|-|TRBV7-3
CASSFGSNQPQHF
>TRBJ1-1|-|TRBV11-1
CASSSLVGGTAFF
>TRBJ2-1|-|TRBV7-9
CASSLRTSEQFF
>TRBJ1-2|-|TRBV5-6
CASSLESGYTF
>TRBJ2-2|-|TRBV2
CASTGLAGSGELFF
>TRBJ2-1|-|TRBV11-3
CASSVAHSYNEQFF
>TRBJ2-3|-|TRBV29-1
CSVGGTSGGTDTQYF
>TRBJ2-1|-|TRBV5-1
CASSLNGLAGVEQFF
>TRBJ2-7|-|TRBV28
CASSGTGTATYEQYF
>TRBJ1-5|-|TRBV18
CASSPRGDQPQHF
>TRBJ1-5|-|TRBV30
CAWSPGTGFNQPQHF
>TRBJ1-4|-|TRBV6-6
CASSSPLNEKLFF
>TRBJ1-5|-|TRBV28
CASSLSGGNQPQHF
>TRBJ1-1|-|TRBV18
CASSQGWGITEAFF
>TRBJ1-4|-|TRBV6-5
CASSYSSATNEKLFF
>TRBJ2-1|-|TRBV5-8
CASSLDGSRSYNEQFF
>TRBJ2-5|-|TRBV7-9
CASSPRTGSEETQYF
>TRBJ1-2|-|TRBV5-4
CASSRTGGDYGYTF
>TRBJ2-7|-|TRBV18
CASSPGTSGFSYEQYF
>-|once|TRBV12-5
CASGLRGRACEQYF
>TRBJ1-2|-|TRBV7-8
CASSLYPGQYGYTF
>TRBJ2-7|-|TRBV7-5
CVRRNRVGRRDYEQYF
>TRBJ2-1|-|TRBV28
CASIISGAAPSSSYNEQFF
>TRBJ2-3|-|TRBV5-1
CASSYAQGTDTQYF
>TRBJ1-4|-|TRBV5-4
CASSWSQGALNEKLFF
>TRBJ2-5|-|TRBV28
CASSLPGPTRETQYF
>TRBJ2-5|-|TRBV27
CASSFNERRETQYF
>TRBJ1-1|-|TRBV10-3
CAISESWGTGTGNTEAFF